These 26 T cell receptor beta chains were sequenced from one sample in a study of blood T cell repertoires in COVID-19. Clones were sequenced by immunoSEQ multiplex PCR, and TCRdb holds only the in-frame ones, with some missing. This table holds approximately 57,000 clones, over 75% found once. The sample taken for sequencing was peripheral blood. Source of these receptors: a man in his forties with active COVID-19.

This clone was counted only a few times. V gene TRBV4-1 combines with J gene TRBJ1-6; D not certain. Trimming removed 1 base at V and 0 bases at J, with 19 bases between. From germline, CDR1 is MGHRA and CDR2 YSYEKL. This CDR3 is built from 20 residues. The chain's CDR3 is CASSQVWFSYESSYNSPLHF. CDR3 sequence (DNA): TGCGCCAGCAGCCAAGTGTGGTTCTCCTACGAAAGCTCCTATAATTCACCCCTCCACTTT.

The rearrangement uses TRBV7-3 and TRBJ2-3; TRBD2 matches at 7 bases. CDR3 length: 15 amino acids. From germline, CDR1 is SGHTA and CDR2 FQGTGA. V lost 4 bases and J lost 2; bases outside the gene matches: 6. For the CDR3, the DNA is TGTGCCAGCAGCTATGGGACTACCGCCACAGATACGCAGTATTTT. It translates to CASSYGTTATDTQYF.

V is TRBV27 and J is TRBJ2-7; 10 nucleotides align to TRBD2. Looked up from germline, CDR1 is MNHEY and CDR2 is SMNVEV (reference sequence). The CDR3 consists of 15 residues. After removal of 5 bases from V and 6 bases from J, the junction contained 10 bases not matched to a gene. CDR3 bases: TGTGCCAGCAGTCCAACGGGACTAGCGTCCCCCGAGCAGTACTTC. The encoded protein is CASSPTGLASPEQYF.

The CDR3 region has the DNA TGTGCCAGCAGCTTGGGGGGGGACCAGCCCCAGCATTTT. Protein: CASSLGGDQPQHF. This chain joins TRBV5-5 and TRBJ1-5; D perhaps matches TRBD1 (5 bases). V was trimmed by 0 bases and J by 7 bases, leaving 8 bases between them. Germline CDR1 reads SGHKS; CDR2 reads YYEKEE (reference sequence). This CDR3 comprises 13 residues. The whole variable domain, filled in from reference TRBV5-5 and TRBJ1-5, reads DAGVTQSPTHLIKTRGQQVTLRCSPISGHKSVSWYQQVLGQGPQFIFQYYEKEERGRGNFPDRFSARQFPNYSSELNVNALLLGDSALYLCASSLGGDQPQHFGDGTRLSIL.

In this sample, this clone turned up a few times. J is TRBJ2-3 and V is TRBV6-1; D might be TRBD2 (6 bases). The germline CDR1 and CDR2 sequences are MNHNS and SASEGT. V shed 0 bases and J shed 1 base, with 11 bases lying between them. The CDR3 spans 16 residues. CDR3 DNA: TGTGCCAGCAGTGAAGCGCCGGGAGAGGGCACAGATACGCAGTATTTT. Translating gives CASSEAPGEGTDTQYF.

This clone was seen once. The chain couples TRBV19 to TRBJ2-1; TRBD2 might be the D (7 bases). Germline CDR1 reads LNHDA; CDR2 reads SQIVND (reference sequence). The CDR3 has 14 residues. V gave up 5 bases and J gave up 4 bases, with 12 bases separating them. CDR3 residues: CASSEGGTYNEQFF. As DNA, the CDR3 is TGTGCCAGTAGTGAGGGGGGGACTTACAATGAGCAGTTCTTC.

The rearrangement links TRBV11-2 to TRBJ1-2; weak D call: TRBD1 (5 bases). The V gene's germline CDR1 is SGHAT and CDR2 FQNNGV. Trimming stripped 3 bases from V and 6 bases from J, with 14 bases between. This CDR3 is 14 amino acids long. The CDR3 nucleotides read TGTGCCAGCAGCTTGGACAACTATTCGGATGGCTACACCTTC. Translation gives CASSLDNYSDGYTF.

This chain joins TRBV28 and TRBJ1-2; 10 bases are a match to TRBD1. The CDR3 runs 17 residues. Per germline, CDR1 MDHEN and CDR2 SYDVKM. Unmatched junction bases numbered 10, after V lost 2 bases and J lost 4 bases. CDR3: CASSLATGTGVLYGYTF. Here the CDR3 DNA reads TGTGCCAGCAGTTTAGCGACCGGGACAGGGGTCCTCTATGGCTACACCTTC.

This sequence joins TRBV9 and TRBJ2-1; 9 nucleotides match TRBD2. CDR1 and CDR2 from the germline V gene are SGDLS and YYNGEE. This CDR3 comprises 15 residues. The V segment lost 4 bases and the J segment 6 bases; nucleotides outside the gene matches: 8. DNA for the CDR3: TGTGCCAGCAGCCTCCTTAGCGGGAGTGGCAATGAGCAGTTCTTC. This codes for CASSLLSGSGNEQFF.

This sequence joins TRBV10-3 and TRBJ2-2; D is uncertain. The germline CDR1 and CDR2 sequences are ENHRY and SYGVKD. V dropped 0 bases and J dropped 5 bases, with 7 bases sitting between them. This CDR3 is built from 14 residues. The CDR3 DNA sequence: TGTGCCATCAGTGAGTCGGCCACGACCGGGGAGCTGTTTTTT. The encoded protein is CAISESATTGELFF.

The chain links TRBV4-2 to TRBJ2-7; D may be TRBD2 (6 bases). V was trimmed by 4 bases and J by 3 bases, leaving 13 bases between them. The CDR3 runs to 14 residues. Germline values: CDR1 LGHNA, CDR2 YNFKEQ. CDR3 in amino acids: CASSPGTGGYEQYF. CDR3 in DNA: TGTGCCAGCAGCCCCGGGACTGGAGGCTACGAGCAGTACTTC.

As regards this clone: An end of the junction differs from the germline gene, which may be a read error. The chain combines TRBV5-1 with TRBJ2-6, with a tentative D call TRBD1 (7 bases). CDR1 is SGHRS, CDR2 YFSETQ, per germline. The CDR3 totals 15 residues. The CDR3 nucleotides are TGCGCCAGCAGCCCAGGGGGGTCTGAGGCCAACGTCCTGACTTTC. Its protein is CASSPGGSEANVLTF.

This chain uses TRBV5-1 with TRBJ2-2; 9 positions match TRBD2. Trimming at V came to 4 bases and at J to 2 bases, leaving 6 bases not matched to a gene. The CDR3 runs to 16 residues. CDR1 is SGHRS, CDR2 YFSETQ, per germline. CDR3 in DNA: TGCGCCAGCAGCCACTCCGGGACTAGCAACACCGGGGAGCTGTTTTTT. Its protein is CASSHSGTSNTGELFF.

The chain is built from TRBV5-4 and TRBJ2-5; 13 nucleotides align to TRBD2. The CDR3 loop spans 15 amino acids. The germline CDR1 and CDR2 sequences are SGHNT and YYREEE (reference sequence). The trim removed 4 bases at V and 0 bases at J, leaving 0 bases unmatched. The CDR3 spells CASSTSGRDQETQYF. In DNA, the CDR3 is TGTGCCAGCAGCACTAGCGGGAGGGACCAAGAGACCCAGTACTTC. The complete variable domain, with remaining parts taken from reference TRBV5-4 and TRBJ2-5, reads ETGVTQSPTHLIKTRGQQVTLRCSSQSGHNTVSWYQQALGQGPQFIFQYYREEENGRGNFPPRFSGLQFPNYSSELNVNALELDDSALYLCASSTSGRDQETQYFGPGTRLLVL.

The V gene is TRBV18, the J gene TRBJ2-7; 8 positions agree with TRBD2. The CDR3 is 17 residues long. Looked up from germline, CDR1 is KGHSH and CDR2 is LQKENI. The V gene end was trimmed by 3 bases and the J gene end by 1 base; junction bases not matched to a gene: 11. CDR3 in DNA: TGTGCCAGCTCACCGGTTCGGGCGGGAGGCCGTTCCTACGAGCAGTACTTC. Residues: CASSPVRAGGRSYEQYF.

The chain recombines TRBV29-1 with TRBJ1-1; TRBD1 aligns across 10 bases. V was pared by 4 bases and J by 2 bases, with 4 bases of the junction left unmatched. The CDR3 runs to 14 residues. The germline gives CDR1 SQVTM, CDR2 ANQGSEA. CDR3 sequence reads: CSVALTGGNTEAFF. The CDR3 DNA reads TGCAGCGTTGCCTTGACAGGGGGCAACACTGAAGCTTTCTTT.

V is TRBV7-8 and J is TRBJ2-7; 7 nucleotides match TRBD1. Germline CDR1 reads SGHVS; CDR2 reads FQNEAQ. The ends lost 1 base at V and 1 base at J; junction bases unmatched: 7. The CDR3 loop spans 16 amino acids. For the CDR3, the DNA is TGTGCCAGCAGCTTAGGGACAGGACGAATATCCTACGAGCAGTACTTC. Protein: CASSLGTGRISYEQYF.

With regard to this clone: One end of the junction does not line up with germline, which may come from a read error. The V call is TRBV14, the J call TRBJ2-7, with 7 bases matching TRBD2. This CDR3 contains 13 residues. Germline V CDR1 and CDR2: SGHDN, FVKESK. Here the CDR3 reads CASSPRLAQGMDF. In DNA form, the CDR3 reads TGTGCCAGCAGCCCCCGACTAGCCCAGGGAATGGACTTC. The full variable domain, its missing parts supplied by reference TRBV14 and TRBJ2-7, is EAGVTQFPSHSVIEKGQTVTLRCDPISGHDNLYWYRRVMGKEIKFLLHFVKESKQDESGMPNNRFLAERTGGTYSTLKVQPAELEDSGVYFCASSPRLAQGMDFGPGTRLTVT.

The genes are TRBV28 and TRBJ2-7, with D perhaps TRBD1 (5 bases). Trimming took off 8 bases at V and 4 bases at J, with 12 bases between the two ends. The CDR3 length is 12 residues. CDR1 MDHEN and CDR2 SYDVKM come from the germline V gene. In DNA, the CDR3 is TGTGCCAGCGGCCAGGGAACTTACGAGCAGTACTTC. It encodes CASGQGTYEQYF.

This clone has a handful of counts. This sequence joins TRBV7-9 and TRBJ2-1, with D maybe TRBD1 (6 bases). The germline V and J ends were trimmed by 5 bases and 9 bases, with 11 bases remaining between them. The germline gives CDR1 SEHNR, CDR2 FQNEAQ (reference sequence). The CDR3 is made up of 12 amino acids. The CDR3 is CASSQRGGEQFF. CDR3 in DNA: TGTGCCAGCAGCCAGCGAGGGGGTGAGCAGTTCTTC.

The V and J genes are TRBV4-1 and TRBJ2-2; maybe TRBD1 (5 bases). V dropped 3 bases and J dropped 1 base, with 9 bases sitting between them. Looked up from germline, CDR1 is MGHRA and CDR2 is YSYEKL. The CDR3 is 15 residues long. CDR3 nucleotide sequence: TGCGCCAGCAGCCACGAAGACAGGAACACCGGGGAGCTGTTTTTT. This codes for CASSHEDRNTGELFF.

The chain has TRBV4-2 and TRBJ2-1; TRBD2 is a possible D gene (6 bases). Per germline, CDR1 LGHNA and CDR2 YNFKEQ. Trimming pared 1 base from V and 0 bases from J, leaving 13 bases between. The CDR3 extends over 17 amino acids. The CDR3 here is CASSQVPGLPSYNEQFF. The CDR3 nucleotides read TGTGCCAGCAGCCAAGTGCCGGGACTGCCCTCCTACAATGAGCAGTTCTTC.

The sample holds one count of this clone. V usage is TRBV19 and J usage is TRBJ2-1; 8 bases are shared with TRBD1. This CDR3 has 13 amino acids. CDR1 is LNHDA and CDR2 is SQIVND in the germline V gene (reference sequence). V shed 3 bases and J 7 bases; nucleotides not matched to a gene: 2. Written as DNA, the CDR3 is TGTGCCAGTAGTATGGGACAGGAGAATGAGCAGTTCTTC. Translation: CASSMGQENEQFF. Combining the CDR3 with reference TRBV19 and TRBJ2-1 gives the whole variable domain DGGITQSPKYLFRKEGQNVTLSCEQNLNHDAMYWYRQDPGQGLRLIYYSQIVNDFQKGDIAEGYSVSREKKESFPLTVTSAQKNPTAFYLCASSMGQENEQFFGPGTRLTVL.

With regard to this clone: One end of the junction fails to match germline, which may point to a read error. The V gene is TRBV19, the J gene TRBJ2-1; TRBD2 might be the D (6 bases). This CDR3 region has 13 residues. CDR1 is LNHDA and CDR2 is SQIVND in the germline V gene (reference sequence). The CDR3 reads CASTRDSDNEQFF. DNA of the CDR3: TGTGCCAGTACCAGGGACTCCGACAATGAGCAGTTCTTC.

V is TRBV30 and J is TRBJ2-1, with TRBD2 identical over 14 bases. Trimming removed 2 bases from V and 7 bases from J; junction bases left unmatched: 7. The CDR3 has 16 residues. Germline values: CDR1 GTSNPN, CDR2 SVGIG (reference sequence). For the CDR3, the DNA is TGTGCCTGGAGTCCTCGGACTAGCGGGAGGTGGAATGAGCAGTTCTTC. This encodes CAWSPRTSGRWNEQFF.

This chain links TRBV28 with TRBJ1-5; D call uncertain. V was cut by 7 bases and J by 1 base, with 5 bases left in between. The V gene's germline CDR1 is MDHEN and CDR2 SYDVKM. The CDR3 spans 12 residues. This chain's CDR3 is CASNRSNQPQHF. The CDR3 coding sequence is TGTGCCAGCAACCGGAGCAATCAGCCCCAGCATTTT.